Given below is one TCR beta chain in context. The target antigen is unknown. These donors, healthy bone marrow donors, were studied. Germline CDR1 and CDR2: MDHEN and SYDVKM. The V gene lost 6 bases and the J gene lost 5 bases, with 12 bases spanning the gap. The CDR3 loop spans 13 amino acids. This record comes from a study of cytomegalovirus exposure and HLA in healthy donors. Study-wide points: With further analysis later on, most CMV-associated TCR beta chains appeared HLA-restricted. Reported performance of the classifier showed diagnosis of cytomegalovirus status with high specificity and sensitivity.

Vbeta (60) and Jbeta (13) primers were used in the PCR. Authors' processing steps: About 12 million of some 80 million unique TCR beta chains were shared, per a later count. Produced via immunoSEQ multiplex PCR; TCRdb's table is partial and in-frame only. Clone size and V and J calls were adopted from that table, with D and trimming inferred from the DNA. This sample has 150,000 to 200,000 clones, with 65% to 80% found just once. Specimen: PBMCs. The V call is TRBV28, the J call TRBJ2-3; TRBD1 is a possible D gene (6 bases). The receptor was derived from a woman in her thirties or forties in good health and CMV-seropositive. This chain's CDR3 is CASSPPQGDTQYF. As DNA, the CDR3 is TGTGCCAGCAGCCCCCCACAGGGAGATACGCAGTATTTT.